What follows are 10 T cell receptor beta chains derived from one specimen sequenced in a study of OX40 agonist ivuxolimab in advanced cancers. The data were produced by immunoSEQ multiplex PCR, yet TCRdb's version contains in-frame clones alone and is incomplete. The sample carries roughly 45,000 clones, almost 80% recorded once. Sequences were derived from CD4+ or CD8+ T cells sorted from blood, sampled in a trial of the OX40 agonist ivuxolimab. The source is an adult with an advanced solid tumor such as melanoma, head and neck, liver or kidney cancer.

The V gene is TRBV5-4, the J gene TRBJ1-2; D is perhaps TRBD1 (5 bases). The CDR3 spans 15 residues. CDR1 is SGHNT and CDR2 is YYREEE in the germline V gene (reference sequence). Deletions cut 2 bases from V and 3 bases from J, with 14 bases between. CDR3 amino acids: CASSFMRGSDYGYTF. CDR3 DNA: TGTGCCAGCAGCTTTATGAGGGGTTCCGACTATGGCTACACCTTC. Using reference TRBV5-4 and TRBJ1-2 for the parts outside the CDR3, the full variable domain is ETGVTQSPTHLIKTRGQQVTLRCSSQSGHNTVSWYQQALGQGPQFIFQYYREEENGRGNFPPRFSGLQFPNYSSELNVNALELDDSALYLCASSFMRGSDYGYTFGSGTRLTVV.

This rearrangement joins TRBV2 to TRBJ2-1, with D possibly matching TRBD1 (5 bases). Germline CDR1 is SNHLY and CDR2 is FYNNEI. This CDR3 contains 13 residues. The V gene lost 4 bases and the J gene lost 5 bases, with 9 bases spanning the gap. CDR3 bases: TGTGCCAGCAGTGGACAGCTAGACAATGAGCAGTTCTTC. Its protein product is CASSGQLDNEQFF.

CDR3 amino acids: CASSQWGLPGNTIYF. The CDR3 nucleotides read TGCGCCAGCAGCCAATGGGGGCTCCCTGGAAACACCATATATTTT. J is TRBJ1-3 and V is TRBV4-1; D possibly corresponds to TRBD1 (6 bases). V was shortened by 2 bases and J by 2 bases, with 10 bases between the two germline ends. CDR3 length equals 15 residues. The germline CDR1 and CDR2 sequences are MGHRA and YSYEKL.

This clone was observed a single time. The rearrangement uses TRBV6-6 and TRBJ1-2; TRBD1 might be the D (5 bases). Per the germline V gene, CDR1 is MNHNY and CDR2 is SVGAGI (reference sequence). CDR3 length equals 12 residues. The V and J ends lost 11 bases and 2 bases respectively, with 12 bases between them. CDR3 protein: CAHGGGNYGYTF. The DNA of the CDR3 is TGTGCCCATGGGGGAGGGAACTATGGCTACACCTTC.

The gene calls are TRBV7-9 and TRBJ2-7, with D possibly being TRBD1 (6 bases). Trimming cost V 5 bases and J 7 bases, with 15 bases left between them. The germline V gene encodes CDR1 SEHNR and CDR2 FQNEAQ (reference sequence). The CDR3 consists of 13 residues. DNA of the CDR3: TGTGCCAGCAGCACCAGGGGAATGAGGGAGCAGTACTTC. Its protein is CASSTRGMREQYF. The full variable domain, completed using reference TRBV7-9 and TRBJ2-7, is DTGVSQNPRHKITKRGQNVTFRCDPISEHNRLYWYRQTLGQGPEFLTYFQNEAQLEKSRLLSDRFSAERPKGSFSTLEIQRTEQGDSAMYLCASSTRGMREQYFGPGTRLTVT.

This clone was counted a few times. V is TRBV5-4 and J is TRBJ2-7, with unresolved D. Trimming pared 4 bases from V and 3 bases from J, leaving 14 bases between. The germline V gene encodes CDR1 SGHNT and CDR2 YYREEE (reference sequence). The CDR3 runs to 14 residues. CDR3 protein: CASSQDTDLYEQYF. The CDR3 DNA sequence: TGTGCCAGCAGCCAAGACACCGACCTCTACGAGCAGTACTTC.

Concerning this clone itself: The conserved phenylalanine or tryptophan is not found at the CDR3 terminus, so this likely reflects a read error. The chain has TRBV15 and TRBJ1-2, with D unresolved. The V end was cut by 6 bases, the J end by 6 bases, with 11 bases between. CDR3 length: 12 residues. Germline CDR1 LNHNV, CDR2 YYDKDF (reference sequence). The chain's CDR3 is CATSRRGDGYTL. Here the CDR3 DNA reads TGTGCCACCAGTAGACGCGGGGATGGCTACACCCTC.

The V gene is TRBV11-3, the J gene TRBJ2-1; 7 nucleotides line up with TRBD2. The ends lost 5 bases at V and 7 bases at J; junction bases unmatched: 8. The CDR3 is 14 amino acids. In germline, CDR1 is SGHNT, CDR2 YENEEA. The CDR3 region has the DNA TGTGCCAGCAGCCCTGGACTAGAAGGTAATGAGCAGTTCTTC. It translates to CASSPGLEGNEQFF. Variable domain in full (rest from reference TRBV11-3 and TRBJ2-1): EAGVVQSPRYKIIEKKQPVAFWCNPISGHNTLYWYLQNLGQGPELLIRYENEEAVDDSQLPKDRFSAERLKGVDSTLKIQPAELGDSAVYLCASSPGLEGNEQFFGPGTRLTVL.

The chain employs TRBV6-1 and TRBJ1-4, with 11 bases identical to TRBD1. The junction had 7 bases not matched to a gene; V was cut back by 4 bases and J by 3 bases. The CDR3 contains 17 residues. The germline gives CDR1 MNHNS, CDR2 SASEGT. CDR3 sequence (DNA): TGTGCCAGCAGTGGGACAGGGGGCGGTATGTCTAATGAAAAACTGTTTTTT. It encodes CASSGTGGGMSNEKLFF.

The rearrangement joins TRBV6-5 to TRBJ2-2; 9 nucleotides line up with TRBD1. The CDR3 runs to 15 residues. J gave up 4 bases and V 5 bases, and 5 bases lay outside the gene matches. Germline V gene data show CDR1 as MNHEY and CDR2 as SVGAGI. CDR3 DNA: TGTGCCAGCAGTGCACAGGGGGCAAGCACCGGGGAGCTGTTTTTT. Protein product: CASSAQGASTGELFF.